A selection of T cell receptor beta chains follows, all from one sample in a study of blood T cell repertoires in COVID-19. Libraries were prepared by immunoSEQ multiplex PCR; TCRdb keeps only in-frame clonotypes and omits some of them. Of roughly 170,000 clones in the sample, approximately 84% were seen once. Input material: peripheral blood. These receptors were obtained from a man aged 35 to 55 who had recovered from COVID-19. The CDR3 runs from the conserved cysteine through the conserved F or W. Rows give clone size only sometimes, using once, few, many, or a class for an expanded clone.

>TRBV12-3/TRBV12-4|once|TRBJ1-4
CASRGRTNEKLFF
>TRBV2|once|TRBJ1-2
CASRTGDRKYGYTF
>TRBV7-2|.|TRBJ2-3
CASSPSGGSDTQYF
>TRBV15|.|TRBJ2-7
CATSRDPTVPYEQYF
>TRBV5-1|.|TRBJ1-2
CASSLRGGFNYGYTF
>TRBV9|.|TRBJ2-4
CASSVDPRSGTGNNIQYF
>TRBV11-3|.|TRBJ1-1
CASSLASLPMNTEAFF
>TRBV5-1|.|TRBJ2-1
CASSLVASGRGVREQFF
>TRBV19|once|TRBJ1-1
CATLSPLHRGNTEAFF
>TRBV19|.|TRBJ2-2
CASSMIKDRGFTGELFF
>TRBV24-1|.|TRBJ1-5
CATSDSGTGGINQPQHF
>TRBV12-3/TRBV12-4|.|TRBJ2-7
CASSRRGYEQYF
>TRBV30|.|TRBJ1-6
CAWGNPGQGVSPLHF
>TRBV6-2/TRBV6-3|once|TRBJ1-5
CASSYAQNSNQPQHF
>TRBV24-1|.|TRBJ2-3
CATKDRGVKDTQYF
>TRBV7-9|few|TRBJ2-5
CASSKGAVGETQYF
>TRBV27|.|TRBJ2-5
CASSTLRSGETQYF
>TRBV7-9|.|TRBJ2-2
CASSQYSTGELFF
>TRBV5-5|once|TRBJ1-1
CASSLSGGPINTEAFF
>TRBV5-4|.|TRBJ2-1
CASSIAGQGIHEQFF
>TRBV5-6|.|TRBJ1-5
CASSLMTGRQPQHF
>TRBV5-4|.|TRBJ2-3
CASSRDSSTDTQYF
>TRBV7-2|.|TRBJ2-1
CASSLDRRALAYNEQFF
>TRBV4-3|.|TRBJ2-2
CASSQEAGIPGGELFF
>TRBV9|.|TRBJ2-5
CASNAGLAGVQETQYF
>TRBV6-2/TRBV6-3|.|TRBJ2-7
CASSYSTRTGDYEQYF
>TRBV29-1|.|TRBJ2-1
CSVDRGWNEQFF
>TRBV3-1/TRBV3-2|.|TRBJ2-2
CASSPAVRAGELFF
>TRBV4-1|.|TRBJ2-7
CASSQEPQSSGTTYEQYF
>TRBV4-2|.|TRBJ2-3
CASSQVPGLAGGLTDTQYF
>TRBV29-1|.|TRBJ1-2
CSVDDRPYGYTF
>TRBV7-6|.|TRBJ2-2
CASSPGQYTGELFF
>TRBV6-5|.|TRBJ2-4
CASSPQSLAKNIQYF
>TRBV9|.|TRBJ2-5
CASSVRGALQETQYF
>TRBV30|.|TRBJ2-1
CAWSVRGSNEQFF
>TRBV10-1|few|TRBJ1-2
CASAGSGDYGYTF
>TRBV4-3|.|TRBJ2-7
CASSQDRQGADEQYF
>TRBV10-3|.|TRBJ2-1
CAISSKTSGSGNEQFF
>TRBV2|.|TRBJ2-7
CASRNLGTYEQYF
>TRBV9|.|TRBJ2-4
CASSEGANLAKNIQYF
>TRBV6-5|.|TRBJ1-2
CASFSRAGLNYGYTF
>TRBV27|.|TRBJ1-2
CASSSPQTGFDGYTF
>TRBV7-2|.|TRBJ1-2
CASSTGGGLNYGYTF
>TRBV4-3|.|TRBJ2-1
CASSQEGITNEQFF
>TRBV30|.|TRBJ1-4
CAWNHRVLGEKLFF
>TRBV2|.|TRBJ2-7
CAIGQYSYEQYF